The 17 T cell receptor beta chains presented below share a single source sample, sequenced in a study of cytomegalovirus exposure and HLA in healthy donors. Primers: 60 Vbeta forward and 13 Jbeta reverse. TCRdb's copy holds only in-frame clones and misses some; the assay was immunoSEQ multiplex PCR. The sample includes roughly 99,000 clones, roughly 80% of them seen just once. Material for sequencing was PBMCs. The receptors were gathered from a young man in good health and CMV-seropositive.

The J gene is TRBJ2-3, the V gene TRBV12-5; TRBD2 aligns across 8 bases. The germline V gene has CDR1 LGHNT and CDR2 FRNRAP. The CDR3 has 16 residues. V gave up 5 bases and J gave up 2 bases; unmatched junction bases: 9. The CDR3 coding sequence is TGTGCTAGTGGTCCTGGGATAGCGGGGTTCACAGATACGCAGTATTTT. Protein sequence: CASGPGIAGFTDTQYF.

V is TRBV7-2 and J is TRBJ2-7; D is possibly TRBD2 (6 bases). The CDR3 is made up of 15 amino acids. Germline V gives CDR1 SGHTA, CDR2 FQGNSA. Trimming took off 2 bases at V and 2 bases at J, with 13 bases between the two ends. CDR3 amino acids: CASSLRTPGAYEQYF. In DNA form, the CDR3 reads TGTGCCAGCAGCTTAAGGACTCCGGGGGCCTACGAGCAGTACTTC.

The chain has TRBV20-1 and TRBJ2-1; D may be TRBD2 (5 bases). CDR3 length equals 11 residues. Deletions cut 5 bases from V and 13 bases from J, with 15 bases between. Germline CDR1 reads DFQATT; CDR2 reads SNEGSKA (reference sequence). DNA for the CDR3: TGCAGTGCTCAGGACTCTCTGACACAGTTCTTC. Translated: CSAQDSLTQFF.

The chain couples TRBV5-4 to TRBJ2-3; a weak D match, TRBD1 (6 bases). The germline gives CDR1 SGHNT, CDR2 YYREEE (reference sequence). The CDR3 is 14 amino acids. The V gene lost 0 bases and the J gene lost 4 bases, with 9 bases spanning the gap. The CDR3 spells CASSLAGAADTQYF. The CDR3 DNA follows: TGTGCCAGCAGCTTGGCAGGGGCCGCAGATACGCAGTATTTT.

This chain connects TRBV19 to TRBJ1-4; maybe TRBD1 (5 bases). The length of the CDR3 is 14 residues. Trimming took off 7 bases at V and 0 bases at J, with 9 bases between the two ends. The germline V gene encodes CDR1 LNHDA and CDR2 SQIVND (reference sequence). CDR3 sequence (DNA): TGTGCCAGTAAAGGGGTTGCAACTAATGAAAAACTGTTTTTT. Residues: CASKGVATNEKLFF.

The chain joins TRBV25-1 to TRBJ1-1; the D is unclear. The CDR3 sequence is 16 residues long. CDR1 and CDR2 from the germline V gene are MGHDK and SYGVNS. V lost 0 bases and J lost 5, with 16 bases in between. The CDR3 nucleotides read TGTGCCAGCAGTGAATATCGAGGGAGCGGTGTGACTGAAGCTTTCTTT. This gives the protein CASSEYRGSGVTEAFF.

V usage is TRBV6-6 and J usage is TRBJ1-2, with a tentative D call TRBD1 (6 bases). Trimming removed 5 bases from V and 7 bases from J, with 14 bases in between. Germline lookup yields CDR1 MNHNY and CDR2 SVGAGI (reference sequence). The CDR3 runs to 13 residues. CDR3 sequence (DNA): TGTGCCAGCAGTCCCGTGGACAGCTCTGGCTACACCTTC. Amino acids: CASSPVDSSGYTF.

The chain carries TRBV5-1 and TRBJ2-5, with D possibly being TRBD2 (6 bases). Trimming stripped 4 bases from V and 0 bases from J, with 16 bases between. The V gene's germline CDR1 is SGHRS and CDR2 YFSETQ. This CDR3 is built from 16 residues. The CDR3, as DNA: TGCGCCAGCAGCCGGGGGAGCAGCCGGGACCAAGAGACCCAGTACTTC. This encodes CASSRGSSRDQETQYF.

This clone was counted a few times. The rearrangement joins TRBV7-6 to TRBJ2-5; D possibly corresponds to TRBD1 (6 bases). CDR3 length: 15 amino acids. CDR1 and CDR2 (germline): SGHVS, FNYEAQ. Trimming left V 4 bases short and J 0 bases short, with 12 bases between. DNA of the CDR3: TGTGCCAGCAGCTCTTACGGACAGTACCAAGAGACCCAGTACTTC. Residues: CASSSYGQYQETQYF. The full variable domain, rest sourced from reference TRBV7-6 and TRBJ2-5, is GAGVSQSPRYKVTKRGQDVALRCDPISGHVSLYWYRQALGQGPEFLTYFNYEAQQDKSGLPNDRFSAERPEGSISTLTIQRTEQRDSAMYRCASSSYGQYQETQYFGPGTRLLVL.

V is TRBV18 and J is TRBJ1-1; no firm D call. This CDR3 is 12 amino acids long. V gave up 3 bases and J gave up 7 bases, with 9 bases separating them. CDR1 and CDR2 (germline): KGHSH, LQKENI. As DNA, the CDR3 is TGTGCCAGCTCACCGGGTCAGGTTGAAGCTTTCTTT. Translating gives CASSPGQVEAFF.

This clone appeared once. The chain carries TRBV5-1 and TRBJ2-7; tentatively, D is TRBD1 (5 bases). Trimming stripped 0 bases from V and 3 bases from J, with 16 bases between. Germline lookup yields CDR1 SGHRS and CDR2 YFSETQ. This CDR3 contains 16 residues. CDR3 in amino acids: CASSLEVGPQVYEQYF. The CDR3 DNA sequence: TGCGCCAGCAGCTTGGAGGTGGGGCCCCAGGTCTACGAGCAGTACTTC.

This clone came up a few times. The rearrangement joins TRBV7-3 to TRBJ1-1; D ambiguous. V was shortened by 2 bases and J by 2 bases, with 6 bases between the two germline ends. The germline gives CDR1 SGHTA, CDR2 FQGTGA. The CDR3 consists of 13 residues. The CDR3 loop is CASSLFPNTEAFF. CDR3 DNA: TGTGCCAGCAGCTTATTTCCTAACACTGAAGCTTTCTTT. The whole variable domain, filled in from reference TRBV7-3 and TRBJ1-1, reads GAGVSQTPSNKVTEKGKYVELRCDPISGHTALYWYRQSLGQGPEFLIYFQGTGAADDSGLPNDRFFAVRPEGSVSTLKIQRTERGDSAVYLCASSLFPNTEAFFGQGTRLTVV.

The chain couples TRBV15 to TRBJ2-5; 7 bases are a match to TRBD1. The length of the CDR3 is 16 residues. Unmatched junction bases numbered 11, after V lost 0 bases and J lost 7 bases. Germline V gene sequence: CDR1 LNHNV, CDR2 YYDKDF (reference sequence). The CDR3 DNA reads as TGTGCCACCAGCAGAGATTCTATAGGGTGGACAGGGACCCAGTACTTC. It encodes CATSRDSIGWTGTQYF.

J is TRBJ2-2 and V is TRBV12-5; 11 bases are shared with TRBD1. J was trimmed by 5 bases and V by 5 bases; bases with no gene match: 4. Germline V lookup: CDR1 LGHNT, CDR2 FRNRAP. The CDR3 totals 15 residues. DNA of the CDR3: TGTGCTAGTGGTCTCGGACAGGGGGCGACCGGGGAGCTGTTTTTT. Translated, it gives CASGLGQGATGELFF. Full variable domain (rest looked up from reference TRBV12-5 and TRBJ2-2): DARVTQTPRHKVTEMGQEVTMRCQPILGHNTVFWYRQTMMQGLELLAYFRNRAPLDDSGMPKDRFSAEMPDATLATLKIQPSEPRDSAVYFCASGLGQGATGELFFGEGSRLTVL.

CDR3 nucleotides: TGTGCCATCAGTGGAGCCCAGGAGGGCAATCAGCCCCAGCATTTT. Its protein is CAISGAQEGNQPQHF. V is TRBV10-3 and J is TRBJ1-5; the D is unclear. This CDR3 spans 15 amino acids. Germline V CDR1 and CDR2: ENHRY, SYGVKD. Trimming stripped 4 bases from V and 2 bases from J, with 12 bases between.

The chain recombines TRBV6-5 with TRBJ1-5, with D hard to call. Trimming took off 4 bases at V and 2 bases at J, with 12 bases between the two ends. Germline V gene data show CDR1 as MNHEY and CDR2 as SVGAGI. The CDR3 has 15 residues. CDR3: CASSWVNGGNQPQHF. As DNA, the CDR3 is TGTGCCAGCAGTTGGGTTAACGGAGGCAATCAGCCCCAGCATTTT.

The V call is TRBV5-6, the J call TRBJ1-4; 9 positions agree with TRBD1. Losses at the gene ends were 4 bases for V and 5 bases for J; bases not matched to a gene: 6. The CDR3 runs to 15 residues. Germline V CDR1 and CDR2: SGHDT, YYEEEE. The CDR3 region is CASSLYRGLNEKLFF. The CDR3 DNA is TGTGCCAGCAGCCTCTACAGGGGGCTCAATGAAAAACTGTTTTTT.